The 5 T cell receptor beta chains presented below share a single source sample, sequenced in a study of shared clonotypes between healthy human individuals. TCRdb's copy holds only in-frame clones and misses some; the assay was immunoSEQ multiplex PCR. The repertoire includes more than 2,000,000 clones, 80% to 95% of them detected once, and around 0.4% sits in the top ten. The material sequenced was naive CD4+ T cells from PBMCs. Subset here: CD45RA+ positively selected. The receptors were sampled from a man between 18 and 29 years old in good health. Some clones in this sample may be carry-over from other donors' samples.

The chain joins TRBV5-1 to TRBJ1-4; D gene uncertain. The germline V gene has CDR1 SGHRS and CDR2 YFSETQ. V lost 0 bases to trimming and J lost 8 bases, with 17 bases between them. CDR3 length: 16 amino acids. CDR3 DNA: TGCGCCAGCAGCTTGGATGTCCCCCGACCGAACGAAAAACTGTTTTTT. This translates into CASSLDVPRPNEKLFF.

Here the CDR3 reads CASSPRVMGSRTEAFF. CDR3 nucleotide sequence: TGTGCCAGCAGCCCCAGGGTAATGGGTTCTAGGACTGAAGCTTTCTTT. The chain joins TRBV9 to TRBJ1-1, with D possibly matching TRBD1 (5 bases). This CDR3 has 16 amino acids. CDR1 SGDLS and CDR2 YYNGEE come from the germline V gene. V lost 4 bases to trimming and J lost 5 bases, with 21 bases between them. Based on the CDR3 plus reference TRBV9 and TRBJ1-1, the full variable domain is DSGVTQTPKHLITATGQRVTLRCSPRSGDLSVYWYQQSLDQGLQFLIQYYNGEERAKGNILERFSAQQFPDLHSELNLSSLELGDSALYFCASSPRVMGSRTEAFFGQGTRLTVV.

The V gene is TRBV5-1, the J gene TRBJ1-5; tentative D call: TRBD1 (5 bases). The CDR3 covers 15 residues. The V end lost 1 base, the J end lost 3 bases, and 11 bases lay between the germline ends. The germline V gene encodes CDR1 SGHRS and CDR2 YFSETQ. CDR3 in DNA: TGCGCCAGCAGCTTGATGGGGGACCTCAATCAGCCCCAGCATTTT. Protein: CASSLMGDLNQPQHF.

The rearrangement joins TRBV18 to TRBJ1-1; no clear D. There are 16 residues in the CDR3. V was shortened by 3 bases and J by 0 bases, with 14 bases between the two germline ends. Germline V gives CDR1 KGHSH, CDR2 LQKENI. The chain's CDR3 is CASSPDVGGVNTEAFF. The CDR3 DNA reads as TGTGCCAGCTCACCCGACGTGGGTGGGGTGAACACTGAAGCTTTCTTT.

The chain is built from TRBV7-3 and TRBJ2-5; TRBD1 matches at 9 bases. V trimming: 8 bases; J trimming: 5 bases; junction bases outside the gene matches: 6. CDR1 is SGHTA, CDR2 FQGTGA, per germline. The CDR3 is 13 residues long. As DNA, the CDR3 is TGTGCCAGCGGAACCGGGACAGGGGAGACCCAGTACTTC. This translates into CASGTGTGETQYF.